A selection of T cell receptor beta chains follows, all from one sample in a study of CD8+ T cells in alopecia areata. The method was immunoSEQ multiplex PCR; TCRdb's version includes in-frame clones alone and lacks a portion of them. The profile covers 150,000 to 200,000 clones, with about 60% appearing a single time and approximately 15% taken by the ten largest. This material consisted of CD4+ T cells sorted from blood, taken at week 24, from a patient treated with tofacitinib. The receptors come from a human donor with alopecia areata. CDR3s include the opening cysteine and the closing phenylalanine or tryptophan. The D gene is left open where the match is weak. Size tells how often a clone was seen (once, few, many) or the class of an expanded clone, and some rows leave it out.

J gene | D gene | clone size | V gene | CDR3 DNA | CDR3 protein
TRBJ1-1 | NA | once | TRBV29-1 | TGCAGCGTACCAGGTAAGAGGAACACTGAAGCTTTCTTT | CSVPGKRNTEAFF
TRBJ2-3 | NA | few | TRBV6-5 | TGTGCCAGCAGTGCTCGGGCCTCGACGGGGCTTACGCAGTATTTT | CASSARASTGLTQYF
TRBJ1-1 | NA | NA | TRBV29-1 | TGCAGCGTTGAAAGGGTATTGAACACTGAAGCTTTCTTT | CSVERVLNTEAFF
TRBJ1-5 | NA | few | TRBV29-1 | TGCAGCGTTGTGGAGAATAGCAATCAGCCCCAGCATTTT | CSVVENSNQPQHF
TRBJ2-6 | NA | few | TRBV4-1 | TGCGCCAGCAGCCAAGAGACAGCGTCAGGTGGGGCCAACGTCCTGACTTTC | CASSQETASGGANVLTF
TRBJ2-6 | NA | medium-sized | TRBV30 | TGTGCCTGGAGAGTAAGTGGGGCCAACGTCCTGACTTTC | CAWRVSGANVLTF
TRBJ2-1 | TRBD2 | NA | TRBV7-9 | TGTGCCAGCAGCTTAGGGGCCTTGGGACTACTCTTC | CASSLGALGLLF
TRBJ1-2 | NA | NA | TRBV4-1 | TGCGCCAGCAGCCAGCAAGGACGCAGAGGGGGTGGCTACACCTTC | CASSQQGRRGGGYTF
TRBJ2-7 | NA | NA | TRBV11-1 | TGTGCCAGCAGCGACGGATCTCGCGAGCAGTACTTC | CASSDGSREQYF
TRBJ1-6 | NA | NA | TRBV5-1 | TGCGCCAGCAGCTCGAACAGTCAGCATAATTCACCCCTCCACTTT | CASSSNSQHNSPLHF
TRBJ2-7 | NA | NA | TRBV29-1 | TGCAGCGTAACCGGGACGAAGGGTACCTACGAGCAGTACTTC | CSVTGTKGTYEQYF
TRBJ1-5 | NA | NA | TRBV30 | TGTGCCTGGAGTGTCAGCAGGGGTCAGCCCCAGCATTTT | CAWSVSRGQPQHF
TRBJ2-5 | TRBD1 | NA | TRBV5-1 | TGCGCCAGCAGCTTGGCCCCGGGGACAGTTCAAGAGACCCAGTACTTC | CASSLAPGTVQETQYF
TRBJ2-1 | TRBD1 | few | TRBV4-1 | TGCGCCAGCAGCCAAGAGTTTGGACAGGGTCGGGGGTCTAACTATGAGCAGTTCTTC | CASSQEFGQGRGSNYEQFF
TRBJ2-7 | NA | NA | TRBV6-5 | TGTGCCAGCAGTTACGAGGGGATTCGGGATGAGCAGTACTTC | CASSYEGIRDEQYF
TRBJ2-2 | NA | NA | TRBV15 | TGTGCCACCAGCAGAGATACAGGTGCATACACCGGGGAGCTGTTTTTT | CATSRDTGAYTGELFF
TRBJ1-4 | NA | NA | TRBV25-1 | TGTGCCAGCAGTGAGTGGGCTGCAACTAATGAAAAACTGTTTTTT | CASSEWAATNEKLFF
TRBJ1-3 | NA | NA | TRBV30 | TGTGCCTGGAAACATGCGAACCTGGGAAACACCATATATTTT | CAWKHANLGNTIYF
TRBJ1-2 | TRBD1 | NA | TRBV4-2 | TGTGCCAGCAGCCAAGACGCCCGGACAGGAAGAGGGGGCTACACCTTC | CASSQDARTGRGGYTF
TRBJ1-6 | NA | NA | TRBV5-6 | TGTGCCAGCAGCTCGGTGCAGGATGCCTCCTATAATTCACCCCTCCACTTT | CASSSVQDASYNSPLHF
TRBJ2-7 | NA | NA | TRBV6-5 | TGTGCCAGCAGTCAGGGATTTAGGGAGCAGTACTTC | CASSQGFREQYF
TRBJ2-3 | TRBD2 | NA | TRBV29-1 | TGCAGCGTTGTATCTAGCGGGAGCACAGATACGCAGTATTTT | CSVVSSGSTDTQYF
TRBJ2-7 | NA | NA | TRBV2 | TGTGCCAGTAGAGGGGACGGCATCTACGAGCAGTACTTC | CASRGDGIYEQYF
TRBJ2-7 | NA | NA | TRBV30 | TGTGCCTGGAGAAATCCCTACGAGCAGTACTTC | CAWRNPYEQYF
TRBJ2-5 | NA | few | TRBV29-1 | TGCAGCGTTGCCGGCAGGAACCAAGAGACCCAGTACTTC | CSVAGRNQETQYF
TRBJ1-5 | NA | NA | TRBV6-1 | TGTGCCAGCGGGGACACGGGCTTAGGTTATCAGCCCCAGCATTTT | CASGDTGLGYQPQHF
TRBJ2-3 | TRBD2 | NA | TRBV7-2 | TGTGCCAGCAGCGCACTAGCGGGGGGGCCAGATACGCAGTATTTT | CASSALAGGPDTQYF
TRBJ1-4 | TRBD1 | NA | TRBV2 | TGTGCCAGCAGTCTCGATGTTCTGGACAGGTCTGGACTGTTTTTT | CASSLDVLDRSGLFF
TRBJ2-7 | TRBD1 | NA | TRBV27 | TGTGCCAGCAGTTTATCGAGGACAGGGAGGTACGAGCAGTACTTC | CASSLSRTGRYEQYF
TRBJ1-2 | TRBD1 | NA | TRBV19 | TGTGCCAGCCACAAGACAGGGACTAACTATGGCTACACCTTC | CASHKTGTNYGYTF
TRBJ1-5 | NA | NA | TRBV10-3 | TGTGCCATCAGTGACCCGACCGGGACACATAGCAATCAGCCCCAGCATTTT | CAISDPTGTHSNQPQHF
TRBJ1-2 | NA | NA | TRBV6-5 | TGTGCCAGCAGTTATCGGGGACCGAATGGCTACACCTTC | CASSYRGPNGYTF
TRBJ2-1 | NA | few | TRBV4-1 | TGCGCCAGCAGCCAAGATTCCTTCGCGGGCAATGAGCAGTTCTTC | CASSQDSFAGNEQFF
TRBJ2-7 | TRBD1 | NA | TRBV4-1 | TGCGCCAGCAGCCAACCGACAGGGGGACGATACGAGCAGTACTTC | CASSQPTGGRYEQYF
TRBJ1-5 | NA | NA | TRBV7-9 | TGTGCCAGCGGGCAGGGCCCGAATCAGCCCCAGCATTTT | CASGQGPNQPQHF
TRBJ2-3 | TRBD2 | NA | TRBV29-1 | TGCAGCGTTGTGGCTAGCGGGGCCACAGATACGCAGTATTTT | CSVVASGATDTQYF
TRBJ1-1 | NA | few | TRBV7-8 | TGTGCCAGCAGCTTAGATCGAGTTGTGGGACCTCGAGCTTTCTTT | CASSLDRVVGPRAFF
TRBJ2-5 | NA | NA | TRBV6-5 | TGTGCCAGCCCCCTAGGAGAGACCCAGTACTTC | CASPLGETQYF
TRBJ2-7 | NA | NA | TRBV11-2 | TGTGCCAGCAGCTCCTCCGCAGGGGGGTTTTACGAGCAGTACTTC | CASSSSAGGFYEQYF
TRBJ1-5 | NA | NA | TRBV7-9 | TGTGCCAGCAGCTTAGCGGAGGGTCCGTTCGGCAATCAGCCCCAGCATTTT | CASSLAEGPFGNQPQHF
TRBJ1-1 | NA | NA | TRBV29-1 | TGCAGCGTGGCCGACAGCTATGAAGCTTTCTTT | CSVADSYEAFF
TRBJ2-2 | NA | NA | TRBV30 | TGTGCCTGGAGTGTAGTCGGGGGCGCGACCGGGGAGCTGTTTTTT | CAWSVVGGATGELFF
TRBJ2-2 | TRBD1 | few | TRBV7-6 | TGTGCCAGCAGTTGGGGACAGTCGAACACCGGGGAGCTGTTTTTT | CASSWGQSNTGELFF
TRBJ1-5 | NA | NA | TRBV10-3 | TGTGCCATCAGTGAGGGGAGTCGGGGTCAGCCCCAGCATTTT | CAISEGSRGQPQHF
TRBJ1-5 | TRBD1 | NA | TRBV27 | TGTGCCAGCAGTTTGAGGGGACAGGGAGTCAATAGCAATCAGCCCCAGCATTTT | CASSLRGQGVNSNQPQHF
TRBJ1-4 | NA | NA | TRBV6-1 | TGTGCCAGCAGTGAACAGGGCTCAACTAATGAAAAACTGTTTTTT | CASSEQGSTNEKLFF
TRBJ1-2 | NA | NA | TRBV27 | TGTGCCAGCAGCCTGGCGGGCGCCGGGACGTTAAATGGCTACACCTTC | CASSLAGAGTLNGYTF
TRBJ2-2 | NA | NA | TRBV5-1 | TGCGCCAGCAGCCCGAATGGGGGCGCGAACACCGGGGAGCTGTTTTTT | CASSPNGGANTGELFF
TRBJ2-2 | NA | NA | TRBV30 | TGTGCCTGGAGTGTATTCTCCGCGAACACCGGGGAGCTGTTTTTT | CAWSVFSANTGELFF
TRBJ1-5 | NA | NA | TRBV4-1 | TGCGCCAGCCGCATGGCCCCATGGGATCAGCCCCAGCATTTT | CASRMAPWDQPQHF
TRBJ1-2 | NA | many | TRBV27 | TGTGCCAGCAGTTTGTCAGGGTCGAACAATGGCTACACCTTC | CASSLSGSNNGYTF
TRBJ2-3 | TRBD1 | few | TRBV29-1 | TGCAGCGTTGGGGGACAGCCCTTCACAGATACGCAGTATTTT | CSVGGQPFTDTQYF
TRBJ1-2 | NA | NA | TRBV4-1 | TGCGCCAGCAGCCAAGATCGACAGCCTGCGAACTATGGCTACACCTTC | CASSQDRQPANYGYTF